This T cell receptor beta chain was retrieved from a study of T-cell memory formation after mild COVID-19. About the research overall: The TCR clusters were mostly specific to one donor. Study findings and constraints: Clones contracting day 15 to 85 were balanced CD4/CD8; later expanders leaned CD4+. Researchers report contracting CD4+ clones mostly in CM and EM, with CD8+ clones in EMRA.

V lost 10 bases, J lost 2 bases, and 21 bases lay in between. From germline, CDR1 is SEHNR and CDR2 FQNEAQ (reference sequence). The length of the CDR3 is 15 residues. Libraries for TCRalpha and TCRbeta carried sample barcodes and unique molecular identifiers via 5'RACE. TCRdb passed the 5' RACE reads through MiXCR, listing each CDR3 protein once. Here the sample spans 250,000 to 400,000 distinct CDR3 sequences, 14% being singletons. Regarding this clonotype: Its antigen is unknown.

This chain links TRBV7-9 with TRBJ2-7; D gene unclear. Sequencing input: PBMCs or a T cell subset sorted from them (not recorded which). The receptor was derived from a man between 18 and 35 years old who had mild COVID-19 (a few samples of this study predate the infection). Cell type and time point are not known. The CDR3 here is CATAPPRLSTYEQYF. The CDR3 nucleotides read TGTGCCACCGCCCCCCCGAGACTGAGTACCTACGAGCAGTACTTC.